These 5 T cell receptor beta chains came from one sample sequenced in a study of T cells after yellow fever vaccination. TCRdb re-called the 5' RACE reads through MiXCR, storing one row per CDR3 protein. The data hold 620,000 or so distinct CDR3 sequences, with 9% to 15% observed a single time. The specimen was PBMCs, collected on the day of the yellow fever booster vaccination. The receptor set was obtained from a man under 40 who received the YFV17D yellow fever vaccine.

This clonotype was seen a handful of times. This chain connects TRBV16 to TRBJ1-2; D unclear. This CDR3 region has 11 residues. Looked up from germline, CDR1 is KGHSY and CDR2 is FQNENV. Trimming pared 2 bases from V and 6 bases from J, leaving 4 bases between. CDR3 residues: CASSQRNGYTF. The CDR3 DNA sequence: TGTGCCAGCAGCCAAAGAAATGGCTACACCTTC.

This rearrangement joins TRBV25-1 to TRBJ1-5; D gene unclear. This CDR3 comprises 13 residues. With 0 bases removed from V and 10 bases from J, the gap between germline ends came to 10 bases. Germline loops: CDR1 MGHDK, CDR2 SYGVNS. CDR3 bases: TGTGCCAGCAGTGAATACCCGCGGGGACCCCAGCATTTT. Translating it yields CASSEYPRGPQHF. The full variable domain, in which reference TRBV25-1 and TRBJ1-5 provide the parts outside the CDR3, is EADIYQTPRYLVIGTGKKITLECSQTMGHDKMYWYQQDPGMELHLIHYSYGVNSTEKGDLSSESTVSRIRTEHFPLTLESARPSHTSQYLCASSEYPRGPQHFGDGTRLSIL.

This clonotype was detected a few times. The genes are TRBV9 and TRBJ2-1, with 10 bases that match TRBD2. Per germline, CDR1 SGDLS and CDR2 YYNGEE. CDR3 length: 15 residues. Trimming at V came to 0 bases and at J to 7 bases, leaving 4 bases not matched to a gene. The CDR3 protein is CASSVGATSGNEQFF. DNA for the CDR3: TGTGCCAGCAGCGTAGGGGCGACTAGCGGGAATGAGCAGTTCTTC.

This clonotype was seen more than once but under ten times. In DNA form, the CDR3 reads TGTGCCAGCAGTGAGAGGACTAGCGGGAGGCCGGGGTCCACAGATACGCAGTATTTT. It translates to CASSERTSGRPGSTDTQYF. The rearrangement joins TRBV25-1 to TRBJ2-3; 14 bases match TRBD2. J lost 2 bases, V lost 3 bases, and 10 bases had no gene match. This CDR3 comprises 19 residues. From germline, CDR1 is MGHDK and CDR2 SYGVNS. Looking up the rest from reference TRBV25-1 and TRBJ2-3 gives the full variable domain: EADIYQTPRYLVIGTGKKITLECSQTMGHDKMYWYQQDPGMELHLIHYSYGVNSTEKGDLSSESTVSRIRTEHFPLTLESARPSHTSQYLCASSERTSGRPGSTDTQYFGPGTRLTVL.

This clonotype was counted a few times. The V gene is TRBV10-3, the J gene TRBJ1-1; possible D gene TRBD1, 5 bases. The CDR3 length is 14 residues. Germline CDR1 reads ENHRY; CDR2 reads SYGVKD. Between the trimmed V and J ends, which lost 6 bases and 1 base, there was a span of 12 bases. This CDR3 is CAISVGGENTEAFF. The CDR3 DNA is TGTGCCATCAGCGTGGGGGGAGAGAACACTGAAGCTTTCTTT.